One sample yielded the 13 T cell receptor beta chains listed below, sequenced in a study of T-cell reconstitution after alpha-beta-depleted transplantation in children. This sample's TCRbeta library carried unique molecular identifier barcodes. Each CDR3 protein is one row after TCRdb ran MiXCR on the PCR reads. The sample has about 230,000 distinct CDR3 sequences, about 12% seen once. The sample was PBMCs from the stem cell graft donor, taken from the stem cell graft. The receptors derive from a human donor who donated a stem cell graft to a child with acute lymphoblastic leukemia.

This clonotype came up many times. The V call is TRBV11-2, the J call TRBJ2-3; TRBD2 aligns across 10 bases. Per the germline V gene, CDR1 is SGHAT and CDR2 is FQNNGV. The CDR3 extends over 16 amino acids. J gave up 2 bases and V 3 bases, and 5 bases lay outside the gene matches. The DNA for the CDR3 is TGTGCCAGCAGCTTCGAAGCGGGAGGGGTCACAGATACGCAGTATTTT. Translation gives CASSFEAGGVTDTQYF.

Many counts were recorded for this clonotype. The rearrangement uses TRBV28 and TRBJ2-1; no clear D. Trimming took 6 bases from V and 0 from J, leaving 9 bases between them. The germline V gene encodes CDR1 MDHEN and CDR2 SYDVKM. The CDR3 runs to 14 residues. This CDR3 reads CASREGISYNEQFF. The DNA of the CDR3 is TGTGCCAGCAGGGAAGGCATCTCCTACAATGAGCAGTTCTTC.

This clonotype was recorded at least ten times. As DNA, the CDR3 is TGTGCCAGCATTCCCTCAATAGGGAAAGAGACCCAGTACTTC. Translated, it gives CASIPSIGKETQYF. The gene calls are TRBV2 and TRBJ2-5; D uncertain. The V end was cut by 7 bases, the J end by 3 bases, with 15 bases between. Germline V gene data show CDR1 as SNHLY and CDR2 as FYNNEI. CDR3 length equals 14 residues.

In this sample, this clonotype turned up many times. V usage is TRBV5-1 and J usage is TRBJ2-7, with 9 bases identical to TRBD1. This CDR3 comprises 16 residues. The V segment lost 0 bases and the J segment 0 bases; nucleotides outside the gene matches: 4. Germline CDR1 is SGHRS and CDR2 is YFSETQ. The CDR3 protein is CASSLALGQGSYEQYF. The CDR3 coding sequence is TGCGCCAGCAGCTTGGCCTTGGGACAGGGCTCCTACGAGCAGTACTTC.

The sample holds many counts of this clonotype. The gene calls are TRBV6-5 and TRBJ1-4, with D perhaps matching TRBD1 (6 bases). The V end lost 2 bases, the J end lost 8 bases, and 15 bases lay between the germline ends. The CDR3 extends over 15 amino acids. CDR1 and CDR2 (germline): MNHEY, SVGAGI. DNA for the CDR3: TGTGCCAGCAGTTACACTCTCCAGGGGAGCGAAAAACTGTTTTTT. Translated: CASSYTLQGSEKLFF.

V is TRBV20-1 and J is TRBJ2-2; tentative D call: TRBD2 (5 bases). The V end was cut by 3 bases, the J end by 4 bases, with 12 bases between. Germline V gene sequence: CDR1 DFQATT, CDR2 SNEGSKA (reference sequence). This CDR3 region has 14 residues. DNA for the CDR3: TGCAGTGCTAGGGCAGGTGGGAGCACCGGGGAGCTGTTTTTT. Its translation is CSARAGGSTGELFF.

This clonotype has a count of ten or more. The V call is TRBV10-3, the J call TRBJ2-7, with no clear D. The CDR3 is made up of 14 amino acids. Trimming left V 8 bases short and J 2 bases short, with 16 bases between. Germline values: CDR1 ENHRY, CDR2 SYGVKD. The CDR3 is CAIQISADTYEQYF. As DNA, the CDR3 is TGTGCCATCCAGATCTCCGCGGATACCTACGAGCAGTACTTC.

The sample holds one count of this clonotype. This could be a read error, since a much larger clone is one nucleotide away. This rearrangement joins TRBV6-1 to TRBJ2-6; D ambiguous. The germline V gene encodes CDR1 MNHNS and CDR2 SASEGT. The CDR3 runs 15 residues. V was shortened by 5 bases and J by 0 bases, with 8 bases between the two germline ends. CDR3 in amino acids: CASSPVLSGANVLTF. The CDR3 DNA is TGTGCCAGCAGTCCAGTCCTCTCTGGGGCCAACGTCCTGACTTTC.

This clonotype was seen ten or more times. This chain uses TRBV4-2 with TRBJ2-7; D gene unclear. The CDR3 length is 14 residues. Trimming cost V 1 base and J 0 bases, with 7 bases left between them. CDR1 LGHNA and CDR2 YNFKEQ come from the germline V gene. The CDR3 nucleotides are TGTGCCAGCAGCCAAGTCCAGGTCTCCTACGAGCAGTACTTC. Translation: CASSQVQVSYEQYF.

As regards this clonotype: A much larger clone sits a single nucleotide away, making a read error possible. The DNA for the CDR3 is TGTGCCAGCAGTGAAGCGTTAGCCCCGGCCAACGGCCTGACTTTC. This sequence encodes CASSEALAPANGLTF. This chain joins TRBV2 and TRBJ2-6; D gene unclear. The CDR3 is made up of 15 amino acids. Germline V gene data show CDR1 as SNHLY and CDR2 as FYNNEI. The complete variable domain, with remaining parts taken from reference TRBV2 and TRBJ2-6, reads EPEVTQTPSHQVTQMGQEVILRCVPISNHLYFYWYRQILGQKVEFLVSFYNNEISEKSEIFDDQFSVERPDGSNFTLKIRSTKLEDSAMYFCASSEALAPANGLTFGAGSRLTVL.

The table lists this clonotype with many counts. The chain uses TRBV2 and TRBJ2-2, with 9 bases identical to TRBD1. In germline, CDR1 is SNHLY, CDR2 FYNNEI. The CDR3 length is 16 residues. J was trimmed by 1 base and V by 10 bases; bases with no gene match: 10. The CDR3 here is CAITPGTGKNTGELFF. The CDR3 DNA sequence: TGTGCCATCACCCCTGGGACAGGGAAGAACACCGGGGAGCTGTTTTTT.

The chain carries TRBV5-1 and TRBJ2-6; TRBD1 matches 10 bases. Trimming took 6 bases from V and 1 from J; bases not matched to a gene: 10. CDR3 size: 18 residues. The germline gives CDR1 SGHRS, CDR2 YFSETQ. In nucleotides, the CDR3 is TGCGCCAGCACTAGAGGCCCGGGACAGGGGTCTGGGGCCAACGTCCTGACTTTC. It codes for CASTRGPGQGSGANVLTF.

This clonotype was recorded many times. V is TRBV27 and J is TRBJ2-7, with 9 bases lining up with TRBD1. The CDR3 runs 15 residues. V was pared by 3 bases and J by 4 bases, with 7 bases of the junction left unmatched. CDR1 and CDR2 (germline): MNHEY, SMNVEV (reference sequence). The CDR3 region is CASSFSTGGEYEQYF. The CDR3 DNA is TGTGCCAGCAGTTTTAGCACAGGGGGCGAGTACGAGCAGTACTTC.